This is a list of T cell receptor beta chains from one sample in a study of cytomegalovirus exposure and HLA in healthy donors. Repertoires were generated with immunoSEQ multiplex PCR, while TCRdb's copy carries only in-frame clones and drops some. Among around 130,000 clones listed, approximately 80% were seen once. The sequencing sample was made of PBMCs. The receptors here all came from an older woman in good health and CMV-seronegative. Both conserved end residues are part of each CDR3. A D gene is named only where the DNA matches it firmly.

>TRBD2|TRBV5-1|TRBJ2-3
CASSFPSGGSGTDTQYF
TGCGCCAGCAGCTTTCCTAGCGGGGGGTCGGGCACAGATACGCAGTATTTT
>NA|TRBV30|TRBJ1-1
CAWSVPRGAEAFF
TGTGCCTGGAGTGTCCCCAGGGGAGCTGAAGCTTTCTTT
>TRBD2|TRBV18|TRBJ2-1
CASSPGLAGVADEQFF
TGTGCCAGCTCACCAGGACTAGCGGGAGTGGCGGATGAGCAGTTCTTC
>NA|TRBV28|TRBJ1-5
CASSNERPQHF
TGTGCCAGCAGTAACGAGAGGCCCCAGCATTTT
>TRBD2|TRBV10-2|TRBJ2-1
CASSYSSGGTRRNEQFF
TGCGCCAGCAGTTATTCTAGCGGGGGGACACGACGCAATGAGCAGTTCTTC
>NA|TRBV5-1|TRBJ2-3
CASSSSYSSTDTQYF
TGCGCCAGCAGCTCTAGCTATTCTAGCACAGATACGCAGTATTTT
>NA|TRBV29-1|TRBJ2-3
CSVAGGRGTDTQYF
TGCAGCGTTGCGGGGGGCAGGGGTACAGATACGCAGTATTTT
>TRBD1|TRBV27|TRBJ2-2
CASRDRSPGELFF
TGTGCCAGCCGGGACAGGTCGCCCGGGGAGCTGTTTTTT
>TRBD1|TRBV27|TRBJ1-2
CASSLSRGQNGYTF
TGTGCCAGCAGTTTATCAAGGGGACAGAATGGCTACACCTTC
>TRBD1|TRBV5-1|TRBJ2-5
CASSSATHRGRETQYF
TGCGCCAGCAGCTCGGCCACTCACAGGGGACGGGAGACCCAGTACTTC
>NA|TRBV7-9|TRBJ1-4
CASSLIGVNEKLFF
TGTGCCAGCAGCTTGATAGGAGTAAATGAAAAACTGTTTTTT
>TRBD2|TRBV11-2|TRBJ2-7
CASSRRGGIGYEQYF
TGTGCCAGCAGCCGCCGGGGGGGGATCGGCTACGAGCAGTACTTC
>TRBD1|TRBV5-1|TRBJ2-1
CASSPGQGISYNEQFF
TGCGCCAGCAGCCCAGGACAGGGAATCTCCTACAATGAGCAGTTCTTC
>TRBD2|TRBV14|TRBJ2-7
CASSPGLAGPSYEQYF
TGTGCCAGCAGCCCAGGACTAGCGGGACCCTCCTACGAGCAGTACTTC
>NA|TRBV28|TRBJ1-5
CASGGTDSNQPQHF
TGTGCCAGCGGCGGGACCGATAGCAATCAGCCCCAGCATTTT
>TRBD2|TRBV5-1|TRBJ2-1
CASTLGGLANYEQFF
TGCGCCAGCACCTTAGGGGGACTAGCGAACTATGAGCAGTTCTTC
>NA|TRBV29-1|TRBJ2-1
CSTPAGLHNEQFF
TGCAGCACCCCGGCGGGATTACACAATGAGCAGTTCTTC
>NA|TRBV15|TRBJ2-1
CATRDTPLVEQFF
TGTGCCACCAGAGACACACCTTTGGTTGAGCAGTTCTTC
>TRBD2|TRBV11-1|TRBJ2-1
CASSSIRGVGEQFF
TGTGCCAGCAGCTCTATACGGGGGGTGGGTGAGCAGTTCTTC
>TRBD1|TRBV28|TRBJ2-1
CASTSTQGARYNEQFF
TGTGCCAGCACCTCAACACAGGGGGCCAGGTACAATGAGCAGTTCTTC